These 31 T cell receptor beta chains came from one sample sequenced in a study of beta chain features in type 1 diabetes. Overall study findings and caveats: A moderate, significant TCRB CDR3 shortening appeared in type 1 diabetes across four CD4+ subsets.

The authors reverse transcribed all of the isolated RNA, so sequencing captured expressed TCRB transcripts. Method: immunoSEQ multiplex PCR; TCRdb's copy keeps in-frame clones and lacks some. In the table there are 600,000 to 700,000 clones, 9.5% to 15% of which are singletons. These receptors lack a known antigen. Sequencing input: naive CD4+ T cells from blood. The receptors stem from a man aged 25 to 40 with type 1 diabetes.

This chain connects TRBV9 to TRBJ2-3, with TRBD1 identical over 9 bases. Germline V gene data show CDR1 as SGDLS and CDR2 as YYNGEE. The CDR3 length is 15 residues. V gave up 5 bases and J gave up 3 bases; unmatched junction bases: 7. The CDR3 sequence is CASRAGTGLTDTQYF. As DNA, the CDR3 is TGTGCCAGCAGAGCCGGGACAGGGCTTACAGATACGCAGTATTTT.

The DNA for the CDR3 is TGTGCCACCCTGAACAACAGGGCGGGCAAAAACATTCAGTACTTC. It yields the protein CATLNNRAGKNIQYF. The chain links TRBV15 to TRBJ2-4; D possibly corresponds to TRBD1 (6 bases). CDR3 length equals 15 residues. Germline-derived CDR1 and CDR2 are LNHNV and YYDKDF (reference sequence). The V end lost 8 bases, the J end lost 3 bases, and 17 bases lay between the germline ends.

This clone was recorded a few times. The chain employs TRBV9 and TRBJ2-5; 8 bases align to TRBD1. Germline V lookup: CDR1 SGDLS, CDR2 YYNGEE. The V gene end was trimmed by 0 bases and the J gene end by 4 bases; junction bases not matched to a gene: 2. CDR3 size: 14 residues. DNA for the CDR3: TGTGCCAGCAGCGTAGACGGACAGGGAGAGACCCAGTACTTC. This encodes CASSVDGQGETQYF.

This clone has just a few counts. The chain is built from TRBV25-1 and TRBJ1-2; D gene ambiguous. Germline CDR1 reads MGHDK; CDR2 reads SYGVNS. This CDR3 contains 14 residues. V lost 3 bases and J 3 bases, leaving 11 bases between the germline ends. The chain's CDR3 is CASSDGNTHYGYTF. CDR3 nucleotides: TGTGCCAGCAGTGATGGAAACACCCACTATGGCTACACCTTC.

A few counts support this clone. The chain uses TRBV7-2 and TRBJ1-6, with D unclear. The CDR3 loop spans 13 amino acids. Trimming stripped 4 bases from V and 11 bases from J, with 12 bases between. Germline CDR1 reads SGHTA; CDR2 reads FQGNSA. CDR3 residues: CASSSVSGTPLHF. In DNA, the CDR3 is TGTGCCAGCAGCTCAGTGTCTGGAACACCCCTCCACTTT. Using reference TRBV7-2 and TRBJ1-6 for the parts outside the CDR3, the full variable domain is GAGVSQSPSNKVTEKGKDVELRCDPISGHTALYWYRQSLGQGLEFLIYFQGNSAPDKSGLPSDRFSAERTGGSVSTLTIQRTQQEDSAVYLCASSSVSGTPLHFGNGTRLTVT.

The chain is built from TRBV28 and TRBJ2-7, with TRBD1 matching over 9 bases. The CDR3 totals 13 residues. The germline gives CDR1 MDHEN, CDR2 SYDVKM. With V trimmed by 6 bases and J by 5 bases, 5 bases remained unmatched. This chain's CDR3 is CASRWTGVNEQYF. For the CDR3, the DNA is TGTGCCAGCAGGTGGACAGGGGTGAACGAGCAGTACTTC.

The chain joins TRBV11-2 to TRBJ1-1, with D maybe TRBD1 (5 bases). Trimming cost V 2 bases and J 1 base, with 11 bases left between them. In germline, CDR1 is SGHAT, CDR2 FQNNGV. The CDR3 is 15 amino acids. The CDR3 region has the DNA TGTGCCAGCAGCTTACCCGGACATCAGAACACTGAAGCTTTCTTT. It translates to CASSLPGHQNTEAFF.

This clone was seen only a few times. The rearrangement uses TRBV4-2 and TRBJ1-4; 7 positions match TRBD1. CDR1 and CDR2 from the germline V gene are LGHNA and YNFKEQ. Unmatched junction bases numbered 11, after V lost 1 base and J lost 3 bases. The CDR3 runs 18 residues. The CDR3 bases are TGTGCCAGCAGCCAAGGAAGACCCAACAGGGGTCCTAATGAAAAACTGTTTTTT. As protein: CASSQGRPNRGPNEKLFF.

This clone has a handful of counts. J is TRBJ2-1 and V is TRBV5-1; 11 positions match TRBD2. J gave up 4 bases and V 0 bases, and 6 bases lay outside the gene matches. The germline CDR1 and CDR2 sequences are SGHRS and YFSETQ. The CDR3 sequence is 17 residues long. The CDR3 coding sequence is TGCGCCAGCAGCTTGGCTTCTAGCGGGGGGCTTTACAATGAGCAGTTCTTC. Residues: CASSLASSGGLYNEQFF.

Turning to this clone: The same CDR3 can be traced to other DNA sequences in this sample. V is TRBV7-2 and J is TRBJ2-1; 10 bases line up with TRBD2. The CDR3 sequence is 15 residues long. J was trimmed by 4 bases and V by 2 bases; bases with no gene match: 2. In germline, CDR1 is SGHTA, CDR2 FQGNSA. CDR3 sequence reads: CASSLIAGGYNEQFF. The CDR3 DNA is TGTGCCAGCAGCTTAATAGCGGGGGGTTACAATGAGCAGTTCTTC.

This rearrangement joins TRBV9 to TRBJ2-5; 8 bases match TRBD1. Germline values: CDR1 SGDLS, CDR2 YYNGEE. This CDR3 has 13 amino acids. Unmatched junction bases numbered 5, after V lost 5 bases and J lost 5 bases. DNA of the CDR3: TGTGCCAGCAGGTCAGGGGGCGAGGAGACCCAGTACTTC. Residues: CASRSGGEETQYF. Together with reference TRBV9 and TRBJ2-5, the CDR3 gives the full variable domain: DSGVTQTPKHLITATGQRVTLRCSPRSGDLSVYWYQQSLDQGLQFLIQYYNGEERAKGNILERFSAQQFPDLHSELNLSSLELGDSALYFCASRSGGEETQYFGPGTRLLVL.

The chain employs TRBV5-1 and TRBJ2-3; 8 bases map to TRBD2. V lost 0 bases, J lost 5 bases, and 8 bases stayed unmatched. This CDR3 is 16 amino acids long. CDR1 is SGHRS, CDR2 YFSETQ, per germline. CDR3 protein: CASSLDLAGGGDTQYF. The CDR3 nucleotides read TGCGCCAGCAGCTTGGATTTGGCGGGGGGAGGAGATACGCAGTATTTT. The variable domain in full, completed from reference TRBV5-1 and TRBJ2-3, reads KAGVTQTPRYLIKTRGQQVTLSCSPISGHRSVSWYQQTPGQGLQFLFEYFSETQRNKGNFPGRFSGRQFSNSRSEMNVSTLELGDSALYLCASSLDLAGGGDTQYFGPGTRLTVL.

The rearrangement links TRBV30 to TRBJ2-7, with TRBD1 matching 7 bases. The CDR3 covers 15 residues. Trimming took 1 base from V and 9 from J; bases not matched to a gene: 15. CDR1 is GTSNPN and CDR2 is SVGIG in the germline V gene (reference sequence). CDR3 loop: CAWSAHPDRAWRQYF. CDR3 coding DNA: TGTGCCTGGAGTGCCCACCCCGACAGGGCATGGAGGCAGTACTTC.

V gene TRBV6-1 combines with J gene TRBJ2-3; TRBD2 aligns across 13 bases. Losses at the gene ends were 0 bases for V and 2 bases for J; bases not matched to a gene: 5. CDR3 length: 18 residues. Germline lookup yields CDR1 MNHNS and CDR2 SASEGT. In nucleotides, the CDR3 is TGTGCCAGCAGTGAAGCGCGACTAGCGGGGGGTGCCACAGATACGCAGTATTTT. Its protein product is CASSEARLAGGATDTQYF.

The chain joins TRBV4-3 to TRBJ1-2, with D unresolved. Germline-derived CDR1 and CDR2 are LGHNA and YSLEER. The germline V and J ends were trimmed by 0 bases and 4 bases, with 12 bases remaining between them. The CDR3 consists of 15 residues. In nucleotides, the CDR3 is TGCGCCAGCAGCCAAGATCTTAGCTCGGGCTATGGCTACACCTTC. Translating gives CASSQDLSSGYGYTF.

V usage is TRBV7-2 and J usage is TRBJ2-3, with TRBD2 identical over 7 bases. The CDR3 runs 19 residues. The trim removed 1 base at V and 2 bases at J, leaving 15 bases unmatched. The germline CDR1 and CDR2 sequences are SGHTA and FQGNSA. The CDR3 loop is CASSLDWGGDATYTDTQYF. CDR3 nucleotide sequence: TGTGCCAGCAGCTTAGATTGGGGAGGGGACGCTACTTACACAGATACGCAGTATTTT.

The chain couples TRBV18 to TRBJ1-5; 9 bases line up with TRBD1. This CDR3 has 18 residues. The germline V gene encodes CDR1 KGHSH and CDR2 LQKENI. Trimming removed 4 bases from V and 1 base from J; junction bases left unmatched: 11. Here the CDR3 DNA reads TGTGCCAGCTCACGGGATACAACAGGGGGCGGGAGCAATCAGCCCCAGCATTTT. This sequence encodes CASSRDTTGGGSNQPQHF.

This clone appeared a few times. The chain recombines TRBV11-2 with TRBJ2-3; a possible D gene is TRBD2 (6 bases). CDR3 size: 15 residues. Germline CDR1 is SGHAT and CDR2 is FQNNGV. V gave up 4 bases and J gave up 3 bases, with 14 bases separating them. The DNA of the CDR3 is TGTGCCAGCAGCTCGGCAGGGAGGACGACAGATACGCAGTATTTT. Its protein is CASSSAGRTTDTQYF.

V gene TRBV2 combines with J gene TRBJ2-5; D remains ambiguous. Germline assignment: CDR1 SNHLY and CDR2 FYNNEI. V lost 3 bases to trimming and J lost 9 bases, with 11 bases between them. The CDR3 length is 12 residues. The CDR3 spells CASSEVYGAQYF. CDR3 sequence (DNA): TGTGCCAGCAGTGAGGTCTACGGAGCCCAGTACTTC.

The rearrangement links TRBV29-1 to TRBJ2-2, with D possibly being TRBD1 (6 bases). The CDR3 spans 16 residues. Trimming took 4 bases from V and 5 from J, leaving 20 bases between them. The germline gives CDR1 SQVTM, CDR2 ANQGSEA. CDR3 nucleotides: TGCAGCGTTGTCCTTAAGCAGGGGCTGGAGACCGGGGAGCTGTTTTTT. It is translated as CSVVLKQGLETGELFF.

The chain recombines TRBV19 with TRBJ2-1, with D perhaps being TRBD1 or TRBD2 (6 bases each). The CDR3 consists of 14 residues. Germline V gene sequence: CDR1 LNHDA, CDR2 SQIVND (reference sequence). Trimming removed 3 bases at V and 9 bases at J, with 15 bases between. CDR3 bases: TGTGCCAGTAGTATTTCCCAACAGGGAGGTGAGCAGTTCTTC. Protein product: CASSISQQGGEQFF.

The rearrangement joins TRBV4-3 to TRBJ2-2; no definite D call. In germline, CDR1 is LGHNA, CDR2 YSLEER. The V and J ends lost 1 base and 3 bases respectively, with 6 bases between them. CDR3 length: 14 amino acids. The CDR3 protein is CASSQVGDTGELFF. The CDR3, as DNA: TGCGCCAGCAGCCAAGTTGGCGACACCGGGGAGCTGTTTTTT.

Worth noting for this clone: The same CDR3 arises from other DNA sequences in this sample as well. The chain recombines TRBV29-1 with TRBJ1-4; D unresolved. The CDR3 spans 12 residues. V was cut by 4 bases and J by 5 bases, with 8 bases left in between. Germline assignment: CDR1 SQVTM and CDR2 ANQGSEA. CDR3 coding DNA: TGCAGCGTTGTAGGGTCAAATGAAAAACTGTTTTTT. This codes for CSVVGSNEKLFF.

This sequence joins TRBV5-4 and TRBJ1-2; the D is unclear. V lost 4 bases and J lost 2, with 15 bases in between. CDR1 is SGHNT, CDR2 YYREEE, per germline (reference sequence). The CDR3 loop spans 15 amino acids. The CDR3 is CASSQGRRVNYGYTF. For the CDR3, the DNA is TGTGCCAGCAGCCAAGGAAGACGGGTCAACTATGGCTACACCTTC. The variable domain in full, with the rest retrieved from reference TRBV5-4 and TRBJ1-2, is ETGVTQSPTHLIKTRGQQVTLRCSSQSGHNTVSWYQQALGQGPQFIFQYYREEENGRGNFPPRFSGLQFPNYSSELNVNALELDDSALYLCASSQGRRVNYGYTFGSGTRLTVV.

The chain employs TRBV29-1 and TRBJ2-7; 8 nucleotides align to TRBD1. This CDR3 is built from 13 residues. Germline V gene sequence: CDR1 SQVTM, CDR2 ANQGSEA. Germline trimming cut 7 bases from V and 2 bases from J; bases unmatched to any gene: 7. The CDR3 spells CSAVGQGPYEQYF. DNA of the CDR3: TGCAGCGCCGTTGGACAGGGTCCCTACGAGCAGTACTTC.

The CDR3 sequence: CASSWAGEQFF. For the CDR3, the DNA is TGTGCCAGCAGCTGGGCAGGTGAGCAGTTCTTC. The chain uses TRBV5-6 and TRBJ2-1; no clear D gene. V lost 3 bases to trimming and J lost 9 bases, with 7 bases between them. Germline V CDR1 and CDR2: SGHDT, YYEEEE. The CDR3 consists of 11 residues.

This clone was seen only a few times. The rearrangement links TRBV4-3 to TRBJ1-1; D call uncertain. The CDR3 totals 13 residues. Looked up from germline, CDR1 is LGHNA and CDR2 is YSLEER. Trimming left V 0 bases short and J 3 bases short, with 5 bases between. The CDR3 nucleotides are TGCGCCAGCAGCCAAGATACGGACACTGAAGCTTTCTTT. It encodes CASSQDTDTEAFF.

This clone was detected a few times. The chain employs TRBV7-2 and TRBJ2-3, with D perhaps TRBD1 or TRBD2 (5 bases each). Germline V lookup: CDR1 SGHTA, CDR2 FQGNSA. This CDR3 has 16 amino acids. With 2 bases removed from V and 4 bases from J, the gap between germline ends came to 16 bases. CDR3 nucleotides: TGTGCCAGCAGCTTAAGGGTACGGGGCTTTTCAGATACGCAGTATTTT. This sequence encodes CASSLRVRGFSDTQYF.

The CDR3 sequence: CASSEQGSNQPQHF. The CDR3 DNA reads as TGTGCCAGCAGCGAACAGGGGAGCAATCAGCCCCAGCATTTT. The V and J genes are TRBV9 and TRBJ1-5, with 7 positions matching TRBD1. Germline V gene lookup returns CDR1 SGDLS and CDR2 YYNGEE. V lost 3 bases to trimming and J lost 1 base; unmatched junction nucleotides: 1. CDR3 length equals 14 residues.

This clone was detected a few times. The CDR3 DNA is TGTGCCAGCTCACCAGGAACAGGGTCTGGCTACACCTTC. Its protein product is CASSPGTGSGYTF. The chain has TRBV18 and TRBJ1-2; a possible D gene is TRBD1 (6 bases). Germline CDR1 is KGHSH and CDR2 is LQKENI. The CDR3 is 13 amino acids. Trimming shortened V by 2 bases and J by 7 bases, and 11 bases separated the two germline ends.

The gene calls are TRBV2 and TRBJ2-5; D may be TRBD1 or TRBD2 (6 bases each). Germline CDR1 is SNHLY and CDR2 is FYNNEI. V was cut by 1 base and J by 5 bases, with 11 bases left in between. CDR3 size: 14 residues. The CDR3 coding sequence is TGTGCCAGCAGTGAAGTCGGGGGCCGTGAGACCCAGTACTTC. As protein: CASSEVGGRETQYF. The full variable domain, completed using reference TRBV2 and TRBJ2-5, is EPEVTQTPSHQVTQMGQEVILRCVPISNHLYFYWYRQILGQKVEFLVSFYNNEISEKSEIFDDQFSVERPDGSNFTLKIRSTKLEDSAMYFCASSEVGGRETQYFGPGTRLLVL.